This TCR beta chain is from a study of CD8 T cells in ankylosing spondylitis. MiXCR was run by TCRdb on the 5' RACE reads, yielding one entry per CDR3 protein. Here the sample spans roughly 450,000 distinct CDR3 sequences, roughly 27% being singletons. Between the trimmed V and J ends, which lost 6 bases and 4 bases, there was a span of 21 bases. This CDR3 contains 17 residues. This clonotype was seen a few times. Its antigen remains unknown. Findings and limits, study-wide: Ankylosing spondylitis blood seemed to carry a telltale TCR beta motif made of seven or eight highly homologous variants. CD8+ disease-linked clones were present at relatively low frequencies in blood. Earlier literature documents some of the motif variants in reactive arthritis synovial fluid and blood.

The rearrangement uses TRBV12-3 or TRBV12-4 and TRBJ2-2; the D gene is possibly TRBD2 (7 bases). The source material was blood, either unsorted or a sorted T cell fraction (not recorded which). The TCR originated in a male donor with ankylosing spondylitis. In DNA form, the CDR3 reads TGTGCCAGCAGCAAGGCGCGAGGGGGAGGGCCCACCGGGGAGCTGTTTTTT. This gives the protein CASSKARGGGPTGELFF.